The source of this TCR beta chain is a study of shared clonotypes between healthy human individuals. Germline V gene sequence: CDR1 SGHDT, CDR2 YYEEEE. J gave up 6 bases and V 1 base, and 10 bases lay outside the gene matches. This CDR3 has 16 residues. The repertoire was sequenced with immunoSEQ multiplex PCR; TCRdb's copy has only in-frame clones and lacks some. Counted here are approximately 2,200,000 clones, about 92% occurring once; the ten biggest clones make up more than 1.5%. Regarding this clone: Its antigen is unidentified.

Study-level findings and limits: Sharing across four donors was highest in naive CD4 (approximately 5%) and lowest in memory CD8 (roughly 0.4%).

Terminally differentiated effector memory CD45RA+ cells were excluded by CCR7 positive selection of CD45RO-negative cells. This sequence joins TRBV5-6 and TRBJ2-1; 7 nucleotides match TRBD2. The sequence was collected from a young man in good health. Some clones in this sample may be carry-over from other donors' samples. Sequencing was carried out using naive CD8+ T cells from PBMCs. Here the CDR3 DNA reads TGTGCCAGCAGCTTGCTACCGGGAGGTCCCCCCAATGAGCAGTTCTTC. This codes for CASSLLPGGPPNEQFF.